Below, 27 T cell receptor beta chains from the same sample are listed, as sequenced in a study of T cell responses to AZD1222 COVID-19 vaccine. Using immunoSEQ multiplex PCR, the repertoire was profiled, and TCRdb retains in-frame clones only, with some absent. Of 85,000 to 130,000 clones in the sample, over 90% are singletons; the top ten hold about 5%. The input for sequencing was peripheral blood, taken on day 0 of AZD1222 vaccination. The receptors were sampled from an adult in good health.

The chain combines TRBV27 with TRBJ1-2, with a possible D match to TRBD1 (5 bases). V was trimmed by 8 bases and J by 5 bases, leaving 15 bases between them. The CDR3 consists of 13 residues. The germline V gene encodes CDR1 MNHEY and CDR2 SMNVEV (reference sequence). CDR3 sequence: CASSQGYRYGYTF. Written as DNA, the CDR3 is TGTGCCAGCTCCCAGGGCTACAGATATGGCTACACCTTC.

The chain employs TRBV7-9 and TRBJ2-1; no definite D call. This CDR3 contains 13 residues. With 3 bases removed from V and 8 bases from J, the gap between germline ends came to 11 bases. CDR1 and CDR2 from the germline V gene are SEHNR and FQNEAQ (reference sequence). In nucleotides, the CDR3 is TGTGCCAGCAGCTTGTTTGAAGGTGATGAGCAGTTCTTC. As protein: CASSLFEGDEQFF.

V and J are TRBV2 and TRBJ2-2, with 10 bases matching TRBD1. The V gene's germline CDR1 is SNHLY and CDR2 FYNNEI. The CDR3 contains 16 residues. V shed 6 bases and J 4 bases; nucleotides not matched to a gene: 8. CDR3 bases: TGTGCCAGCAGGGCCGGACAGGGGGGTTTCACCGGGGAGCTGTTTTTT. This gives the protein CASRAGQGGFTGELFF.

In regard to this clone: This sample also contains other DNA sequences that code for the same CDR3. The chain has TRBV6-5 and TRBJ2-1; a possible D gene is TRBD2 (5 bases). The CDR3 has 15 residues. Germline CDR1 MNHEY, CDR2 SVGAGI. V dropped 2 bases and J dropped 0 bases, with 8 bases sitting between them. CDR3 sequence: CASSYVGGSYNEQFF. As DNA, the CDR3 is TGTGCCAGCAGTTACGTAGGAGGCTCCTACAATGAGCAGTTCTTC.

This clone occurred once. This chain links TRBV3-1 (or the pseudogene TRBV3-2) with TRBJ1-2; unclear D gene. The germline V gene encodes CDR1 LGHDT and CDR2 YNNKEL (reference sequence). V lost 1 base and J lost 4, with 13 bases in between. The CDR3 length is 15 residues. CDR3 residues: CASSQGLQFLYGYTF. Written as DNA, the CDR3 is TGTGCCAGCAGCCAAGGCCTACAATTCCTCTATGGCTACACCTTC.

This sequence joins TRBV9 and TRBJ1-5; weak D call: TRBD1 (5 bases). Germline lookup yields CDR1 SGDLS and CDR2 YYNGEE. CDR3 size: 15 residues. Trimming took 3 bases from V and 5 from J, leaving 15 bases between them. CDR3 sequence (DNA): TGTGCCAGCAGCGCGGGACTCGGGGACGATCAGCCCCAGCATTTT. It encodes CASSAGLGDDQPQHF.

The chain links TRBV6-4 to TRBJ1-5, with 11 bases fitting TRBD1. This CDR3 comprises 18 residues. Germline V CDR1 and CDR2: MRHNA, SNTAGT. V gave up 2 bases and J gave up 2 bases; unmatched junction bases: 8. The CDR3 coding sequence is TGTGCCAGCAGTGACCGGACAGGGGGCGAATTAGGCAATCAGCCCCAGCATTTT. Amino acid sequence: CASSDRTGGELGNQPQHF.

The chain carries TRBV6-5 and TRBJ2-7; TRBD2 matches 7 bases. V was pared by 8 bases and J by 6 bases, with 13 bases of the junction left unmatched. From germline, CDR1 is MNHEY and CDR2 SVGAGI. The CDR3 totals 14 residues. The chain's CDR3 is CASEVGAGDSEQYF. In DNA form, the CDR3 reads TGTGCCAGCGAAGTTGGCGCGGGAGATTCCGAGCAGTACTTC.

The chain combines TRBV7-2 with TRBJ2-3; TRBD2 aligns across 10 bases. The CDR3 is 17 residues long. Germline CDR1 and CDR2: SGHTA and FQGNSA. Unmatched junction bases numbered 12, after V lost 4 bases and J lost 5 bases. Here the CDR3 DNA reads TGTGCCAGCAGCTCCCGACTAGCGGGTCCTCGGGGAGATACGCAGTATTTT. Amino acid sequence: CASSSRLAGPRGDTQYF.

This clone was counted a few times. This chain connects TRBV5-4 to TRBJ2-7, with 9 bases lining up with TRBD1. The CDR3 length is 14 residues. The junction had 5 bases not matched to a gene; V was cut back by 2 bases and J by 5 bases. The germline gives CDR1 SGHNT, CDR2 YYREEE (reference sequence). The CDR3: CASSFNRGQDEQYF. In DNA, the CDR3 is TGTGCCAGCAGCTTTAACAGGGGGCAGGACGAGCAGTACTTC.

CDR3 amino acids: CASSLLWTVSGNTIYF. CDR3 in DNA: TGTGCCAGCAGCTTGCTATGGACAGTCTCTGGAAACACCATATATTTT. V gene TRBV5-5 combines with J gene TRBJ1-3, with a weak D call TRBD1 (6 bases). The germline V gene encodes CDR1 SGHKS and CDR2 YYEKEE (reference sequence). The V gene lost 1 base and the J gene lost 0 bases, with 11 bases spanning the gap. CDR3 length: 16 amino acids.

V is TRBV4-1 and J is TRBJ1-5; D perhaps matches TRBD1 (6 bases). Germline CDR1 reads MGHRA; CDR2 reads YSYEKL. Trimming shortened V by 1 base and J by 5 bases, and 12 bases separated the two germline ends. CDR3 length equals 15 residues. CDR3 coding DNA: TGCGCCAGCAGCCAAGGGGGGACACCGTATCAGCCCCAGCATTTT. Residues: CASSQGGTPYQPQHF.

This clone has a single count. In DNA form, the CDR3 reads TGCGCCAGCAGCCAAGGGTCTCATAGCGGGAGGACGACAGATACGCAGTATTTT. The encoded protein is CASSQGSHSGRTTDTQYF. The chain links TRBV4-3 to TRBJ2-3, with 10 bases matching TRBD2. Unmatched junction bases numbered 10, after V lost 1 base and J lost 3 bases. Germline CDR1 is LGHNA and CDR2 is YSLEER. This CDR3 has 18 amino acids.

The rearrangement uses TRBV14 and TRBJ1-2; 9 bases map to TRBD1. The CDR3 extends over 15 amino acids. Germline assignment: CDR1 SGHDN and CDR2 FVKESK. V was pared by 5 bases and J by 4 bases, with 8 bases of the junction left unmatched. The DNA for the CDR3 is TGTGCCAGCAGCGTCGGGACAGGGACTTCCTATGGCTACACCTTC. As protein: CASSVGTGTSYGYTF.

The CDR3 loop reads CASSEVYEQYF. The CDR3 bases are TGTGCCAGTAGTGAGGTATACGAGCAGTACTTC. The chain joins TRBV19 to TRBJ2-7; no reliable D call. The germline CDR1 and CDR2 sequences are LNHDA and SQIVND (reference sequence). This CDR3 is built from 11 residues. V lost 5 bases and J lost 4, with 6 bases in between.

J is TRBJ2-2 and V is TRBV19; D gene ambiguous. The V gene lost 7 bases and the J gene lost 2 bases, with 5 bases spanning the gap. CDR3 length: 12 residues. Germline CDR1 reads LNHDA; CDR2 reads SQIVND (reference sequence). In nucleotides, the CDR3 is TGTGCCAGTAAGGCAAACACCGGGGAGCTGTTTTTT. Protein product: CASKANTGELFF.

The chain is built from TRBV6-2 or TRBV6-3 and TRBJ2-3; D unresolved. Trimming left V 4 bases short and J 3 bases short, with 2 bases between. Germline V gene sequence: CDR1 MNHEY, CDR2 SVGEGT. The CDR3 is 11 residues long. This CDR3 reads CASSSTDTQYF. The CDR3 DNA is TGTGCCAGCAGTTCGACAGATACGCAGTATTTT.

The chain has TRBV18 and TRBJ2-1; D might be TRBD2 (5 bases). The CDR3 has 15 amino acids. CDR1 is KGHSH, CDR2 LQKENI, per germline. Trimming pared 2 bases from V and 5 bases from J, leaving 13 bases between. In DNA, the CDR3 is TGTGCCAGCTCACCATCTAGCCTACTCCACAATGAGCAGTTCTTC. Its protein product is CASSPSSLLHNEQFF.

V usage is TRBV2 and J usage is TRBJ2-7, with D possibly matching TRBD2 (6 bases). Germline CDR1 SNHLY, CDR2 FYNNEI. The CDR3 contains 13 residues. V was cut by 8 bases and J by 0 bases, with 11 bases left in between. The CDR3 nucleotides read TGTGCCAGCCGGACTATTATCTCCTACGAGCAGTACTTC. Its translation: CASRTIISYEQYF.

The rearrangement links TRBV12-3 or TRBV12-4 to TRBJ2-7; D unclear. The CDR3 spans 13 residues. The V end lost 0 bases, the J end lost 5 bases, and 8 bases lay between the germline ends. The CDR3 loop is CASSLAGFDEQYF. The DNA for the CDR3 is TGTGCCAGCAGTTTAGCAGGTTTCGACGAGCAGTACTTC.

The chain has TRBV5-4 and TRBJ2-7, with 7 positions matching TRBD1. Germline V gives CDR1 SGHNT, CDR2 YYREEE (reference sequence). Unmatched junction bases numbered 12, after V lost 1 base and J lost 2 bases. The CDR3 totals 17 residues. CDR3 loop: CASSLPLPGQITYEQYF. The CDR3 nucleotides read TGTGCCAGCAGCTTGCCGCTTCCGGGACAGATAACCTACGAGCAGTACTTC.

The V call is TRBV2, the J call TRBJ2-5, with 8 positions matching TRBD1. The V gene end was trimmed by 8 bases and the J gene end by 0 bases; junction bases not matched to a gene: 14. This CDR3 region has 17 residues. Germline CDR1 and CDR2: SNHLY and FYNNEI. CDR3 sequence (DNA): TGTGCCAGCGCCACCAGTACGGGACAGGTCTACCAAGAGACCCAGTACTTC. Translation gives CASATSTGQVYQETQYF.

This chain uses TRBV3-1 (or the pseudogene TRBV3-2) with TRBJ1-1; D is uncertain. CDR1 and CDR2 from the germline V gene are LGHDT and YNNKEL (reference sequence). The CDR3 consists of 13 residues. V was cut by 2 bases and J by 7 bases, with 11 bases left in between. The chain's CDR3 is CASSQKGAGEAFF. In DNA, the CDR3 is TGTGCCAGCAGCCAAAAAGGAGCGGGTGAAGCTTTCTTT.

The V call is TRBV6-5, the J call TRBJ1-6, with 10 positions matching TRBD1. V was clipped by 6 bases and J by 18 bases; unmatched bases: 8. Germline assignment: CDR1 MNHEY and CDR2 SVGAGI. The CDR3 extends over 12 amino acids. The CDR3 sequence: CASSRGQGSSHF. The CDR3 DNA follows: TGTGCCAGCAGCCGGGGACAGGGGAGTTCCCACTTT.

The chain has TRBV5-1 and TRBJ2-1, with D possibly called TRBD1 or TRBD2 (6 bases each). CDR3 length: 15 residues. The V end was cut by 4 bases, the J end by 3 bases, with 14 bases between. Per the germline V gene, CDR1 is SGHRS and CDR2 is YFSETQ. This chain's CDR3 is CASSPIADSYNEQFF. The CDR3, as DNA: TGCGCCAGCAGCCCGATAGCGGACAGCTACAATGAGCAGTTCTTC.

This chain joins TRBV2 and TRBJ2-1, with D unclear. The V gene lost 6 bases and the J gene lost 9 bases, with 6 bases spanning the gap. Germline V gives CDR1 SNHLY, CDR2 FYNNEI. The CDR3 loop spans 10 amino acids. The DNA of the CDR3 is TGTGCCAGCAGGCGCGGTGAGCAGTTCTTC. Its translation is CASRRGEQFF.

The chain combines TRBV6-2 or TRBV6-3 with TRBJ2-1, with D perhaps TRBD1 (5 bases). Germline V gene lookup returns CDR1 MNHEY and CDR2 SVGEGT. Trimming shortened V by 7 bases and J by 0 bases, and 19 bases separated the two germline ends. CDR3 length equals 17 residues. Here the CDR3 reads CASTPTQGVLSYNEQFF. The DNA for the CDR3 is TGTGCCAGCACCCCTACCCAGGGCGTGCTCTCCTACAATGAGCAGTTCTTC.